The rows below give T cell receptor beta chains drawn from one sample of a study of blood T cell repertoires in COVID-19. The assay was immunoSEQ multiplex PCR, and TCRdb's table has in-frame clones only and misses some. This sample yields roughly 450,000 clones, of which 90% are seen a single time; 0.6% belongs to the top ten. The sequenced sample consisted of PBMCs or T cells enriched from blood (not recorded which). These receptors came from a man aged 18 to 29 who had recovered from COVID-19. Each CDR3 is given with its conserved first and last residue. The order of the fields is clone size, J gene, D gene, V gene, CDR3 protein, CDR3 DNA. D genes are given only for firm matches. Part of the rows lack a size; the others show once, few, many or a class for expanded clones.

>-|TRBJ2-3|-|TRBV29-1
CSVEEVISAVPPDTQYF
TGCAGCGTTGAAGAGGTAATTTCCGCGGTTCCCCCAGATACGCAGTATTTT
>few|TRBJ2-1|-|TRBV2
CASSDEWEGGNEQFF
TGTGCCAGCAGTGACGAATGGGAAGGAGGCAATGAGCAGTTCTTC
>-|TRBJ2-3|TRBD2|TRBV5-4
CASSFPLAATETQYF
TGTGCCAGCAGCTTCCCGCTAGCGGCCACCGAGACGCAGTATTTT
>-|TRBJ2-3|-|TRBV6-1
CASSEMTASTDTQYF
TGTGCCAGCAGTGAAATGACTGCTAGCACAGATACGCAGTATTTT
>-|TRBJ1-5|TRBD1|TRBV20-1
CSASQGVGQPQHF
TGCAGTGCTAGTCAGGGGGTCGGACAGCCCCAGCATTTT
>-|TRBJ1-2|-|TRBV12-3/TRBV12-4
CASSTTVSSGYTF
TGTGCCAGCAGTACGACAGTCTCGAGCGGCTACACCTTC
>-|TRBJ1-2|TRBD1|TRBV6-5
CASSQGDGYTF
TGTGCCAGCAGTCAGGGGGATGGCTACACCTTC
>-|TRBJ2-3|-|TRBV7-8
CASYSTDTQYF
TGTGCCAGCTACTCTACAGATACGCAGTATTTT
>-|TRBJ2-2|TRBD1|TRBV11-3
CASSSDRTGSFGELFF
TGTGCCAGCAGCTCCGACCGGACAGGGTCGTTCGGGGAGCTGTTTTTT
>-|TRBJ1-2|-|TRBV10-3
CAISESSGGANYGYTF
TGTGCCATCAGTGAGTCGTCTGGGGGCGCCAACTATGGCTACACCTTC
>-|TRBJ1-3|-|TRBV2
CASSLGPGNTIYF
TGTGCCAGCAGCCTTGGGCCTGGAAACACCATATATTTT
>-|TRBJ1-6|-|TRBV2
CASSFPSGNSPLHF
TGTGCCAGCAGTTTTCCGTCGGGAAATTCACCCCTCCACTTT
>-|TRBJ2-2|TRBD1|TRBV28
CASRTQGASGELFF
TGTGCCAGCAGAACACAGGGGGCTTCCGGGGAGCTGTTTTTT
>-|TRBJ2-2|-|TRBV12-3/TRBV12-4
CASGTPNTGELFF
TGTGCCAGCGGGACACCGAACACCGGGGAGCTGTTTTTT
>-|TRBJ1-2|-|TRBV7-3
CASSSPRGRGMYGYTF
TGTGCCAGCAGCTCACCCCGGGGCAGGGGCATGTATGGCTACACCTTC
>once|TRBJ1-1|-|TRBV6-5
CASSYGTMNTEAFF
TGTGCCAGCAGTTACGGGACAATGAACACTGAAGCTTTCTTT
>-|TRBJ1-1|-|TRBV19
CASAAAPRETEAFF
TGTGCCAGTGCCGCCGCTCCCAGGGAAACTGAAGCTTTCTTT
>-|TRBJ2-7|TRBD2|TRBV29-1
CSGRGLAGGPSYEQYF
TGCAGCGGACGGGGACTAGCGGGAGGGCCTAGCTACGAGCAGTACTTC
>-|TRBJ1-1|-|TRBV19
CASSLVAVNTEAFF
TGTGCCAGTAGTCTGGTTGCGGTGAACACTGAAGCTTTCTTT
>once|TRBJ1-2|TRBD1|TRBV12-5
CASGSGQGTAGYTF
TGTGCTAGTGGCTCCGGACAGGGTACGGCTGGCTACACCTTC
>-|TRBJ2-5|-|TRBV19
CASRDYQETQYF
TGTGCCAGTAGGGACTACCAAGAGACCCAGTACTTC
>-|TRBJ2-1|-|TRBV9
CATSSGGNSYNEQFF
TGTGCCACTTCGAGTGGGGGCAACTCCTACAATGAGCAGTTCTTC
>-|TRBJ2-1|-|TRBV6-1
CASSEADSSYNEQFF
TGTGCCAGCAGTGAAGCAGACAGCTCCTACAATGAGCAGTTCTTC
>-|TRBJ1-1|TRBD1|TRBV29-1
CSVNAGTGDTEAFF
TGCAGCGTTAACGCCGGGACAGGGGACACTGAAGCTTTCTTT
>-|TRBJ2-3|-|TRBV28
CASSFNIKPTQYF
TGTGCCAGCAGTTTTAACATTAAACCGACGCAGTATTTT
>-|TRBJ1-2|-|TRBV3-1/TRBV3-2
CASSQGRDYGYTF
TGTGCCAGCAGCCAGGGGAGGGACTATGGCTACACCTTC
>-|TRBJ1-1|-|TRBV29-1
CSVGFYREFGAFF
TGCAGCGTTGGTTTTTACAGGGAGTTCGGAGCTTTCTTT
>-|TRBJ2-7|TRBD1|TRBV2
CASSRDRGGEQYF
TGTGCCAGCAGCCGGGACAGGGGCGGCGAGCAGTACTTC
>-|TRBJ1-1|-|TRBV12-3/TRBV12-4
CASNLRGVDEAFF
TGTGCCAGCAATCTCCGGGGAGTGGATGAAGCTTTCTTT
>-|TRBJ1-2|TRBD1|TRBV14
CASSPRLTGDGYTF
TGTGCCAGCAGCCCGCGGCTTACAGGGGATGGCTACACCTTC